Listed below are T cell receptor beta chains from one sample, sequenced in a study of T cells after yellow fever vaccination. TCRdb called the 5' RACE reads again in MiXCR, with one record for every CDR3 protein. This sample has fewer than 350,000 distinct CDR3 sequences, with roughly 8.7% found just once. The sample in question was PBMCs, obtained on the day of the first yellow fever vaccination. These receptors came from a man aged 18 to 35 who received the YFV17D yellow fever vaccine. The CDR3 runs from the conserved cysteine through the conserved F or W. Fields, in order: V gene, J gene, clone size, D gene, CDR3 length, CDR3 protein, CDR3 DNA. The D gene is left open where the match is weak. The listing skips clone size in some rows; elsewhere it reads once, few, many or a size class.

TRBV20-1	TRBJ2-7	few	NA	14	CSARDSGRSYEQYF	TGCAGTGCTAGAGATTCAGGCAGATCCTACGAGCAGTACTTC
TRBV6-5	TRBJ2-7	few	NA	14	CASSYSGRTYEQYF	TGTGCCAGCAGTTACTCGGGACGGACCTACGAGCAGTACTTC
TRBV5-1	TRBJ2-1	NA	TRBD2	15	CASSFRSSGVNEQFF	TGCGCCAGCAGCTTCAGGTCTAGCGGCGTCAATGAGCAGTTCTTC
TRBV20-1	TRBJ1-2	NA	NA	12	CSAGRLNYGYTF	TGCAGTGCCGGACGGCTCAACTATGGCTACACCTTC
TRBV6-2/TRBV6-3	TRBJ1-1	NA	NA	14	CASSYGGLFTEAFF	TGTGCCAGCAGTTACGGGGGGCTCTTCACTGAAGCTTTCTTT
TRBV10-3	TRBJ2-1	few	NA	15	CAISESIAAYNEQFF	TGTGCCATCAGTGAGTCGATTGCCGCGTACAATGAGCAGTTCTTC
TRBV7-9	TRBJ1-6	NA	NA	12	CASSLYGSPLHF	TGTGCCAGCAGCCTTTATGGTTCACCCCTCCACTTT
TRBV18	TRBJ1-1	few	TRBD1	14	CASSPPGGWAEAFF	TGTGCCAGCTCACCCCCAGGGGGATGGGCTGAAGCTTTCTTT
TRBV4-1	TRBJ2-1	many	NA	15	CASSPTGPRGDEQFF	TGCGCCAGCAGCCCTACTGGACCCAGGGGAGATGAGCAGTTCTTC
TRBV12-3/TRBV12-4	TRBJ2-5	few	NA	14	CASSLRTLAETQYF	TGTGCCAGCAGTTTGCGGACCTTGGCAGAGACCCAGTACTTC
TRBV19	TRBJ2-3	many	NA	12	CASREGTDTQYF	TGTGCCAGTAGGGAAGGGACAGATACGCAGTATTTT
TRBV12-3/TRBV12-4	TRBJ1-5	NA	NA	17	CASSGVGWGASNQPQHF	TGTGCCAGCAGTGGGGTCGGGTGGGGGGCTAGCAATCAGCCCCAGCATTTT
TRBV28	TRBJ2-5	many	TRBD1	16	CASSREGTDARETQYF	TGTGCCAGCAGCCGCGAGGGGACAGACGCTCGAGAGACCCAGTACTTC
TRBV4-2	TRBJ2-1	many	TRBD1	16	CASSQGDRGRNNEQFF	TGTGCCAGCAGCCAAGGGGACAGGGGGCGCAATAATGAGCAGTTCTTC
TRBV11-2	TRBJ2-5	NA	TRBD1	19	CASSLVGQVNGLIAETQYF	TGTGCCAGCAGCTTAGTCGGACAGGTGAATGGTCTTATTGCGGAGACCCAGTACTTC
TRBV20-1	TRBJ1-2	NA	TRBD1	15	CSARPNRGAPYGYTF	TGCAGTGCTAGACCCAACAGGGGGGCGCCCTATGGCTACACCTTC
TRBV5-8	TRBJ1-3	NA	TRBD1	16	CASSSTRTGQRNTIYF	TGTGCCAGCAGTTCGACCCGGACAGGGCAAAGAAACACCATATATTTT
TRBV5-1	TRBJ1-3	NA	NA	14	CASSLEGPGNTIYF	TGCGCCAGCAGCTTGGAAGGGCCTGGAAACACCATATATTTT
TRBV27	TRBJ1-1	NA	TRBD1	17	CASSSLPPGQANTEAFF	TGTGCCAGCAGCTCTCTACCCCCGGGACAGGCGAACACTGAAGCTTTCTTT
TRBV7-2	TRBJ1-6	NA	NA	14	CASSVDQGNSPLHF	TGTGCCAGCAGCGTCGACCAGGGAAATTCACCCCTCCACTTT
TRBV6-2/TRBV6-3	TRBJ2-3	few	TRBD1	17	CASMYRTGTGGTDTQYF	TGTGCCAGCATGTACAGAACCGGGACAGGGGGCACGGATACGCAGTATTTT
TRBV5-5	TRBJ2-1	many	TRBD2	14	CASSRTSGDGEQFF	TGTGCCAGCAGTCGGACTAGCGGGGACGGTGAGCAGTTCTTC
TRBV4-3	TRBJ2-5	many	NA	15	CASSQSQGYQETQYF	TGCGCCAGCAGCCAATCACAGGGCTACCAAGAGACCCAGTACTTC
TRBV7-2	TRBJ1-4	NA	NA	15	CASSLGLATNEKLFF	TGTGCCAGCAGCTTAGGATTAGCAACTAATGAAAAACTGTTTTTT